What follows are 30 T cell receptor beta chains derived from one specimen sequenced in a study of tumor-infiltrating lymphocytes in primary liver carcinoma (dated by TCRdb to the late 2010s). Total RNA and DNA were co-extracted from about 19-30 mg of bulk tissue with the AllPrep DNA/RNA mini kit, without cell sorting. Sequencing relied on an Illumina HiSeq 2500. Starting from approximately 0.5 ug total RNA, TCRbeta-specific cDNA was produced by reverse transcription with a constant-region primer and ProtoScript II reverse transcriptase. The TCRbeta libraries were prepared through three rounds of nested multiplex PCR following a slightly modified ARM-PCR procedure. Multiplex TRBV1-TRBV30 forward primers and a Cbeta reverse primer were used in the first two PCR rounds, each of which was run for around 10 cycles. The public reads were run again by TCRdb, first through fastp at Q25 and then through MiXCR, and only productive beta chains were kept. When rows share a CDR3 protein, they turn into one entry using the most common DNA and genes. For this sample the table gives under 90,000 distinct CDR3 sequences, of which 60% to 75% were detected only once. Together, the top ten hold 15% to 20% of the sample.

Sequencing used liver tumor tissue from sampling region 1. What the cell subset or site label conveys for this sample: tumor region T1, superior pole. The receptors originated from a man aged 35 to 55 with primary liver carcinoma and hepatitis B virus infection.

As to this clonotype: As the CDR3 is not closed by the conserved phenylalanine or tryptophan, this likely results from a read error. The DNA is omitted, as the CDR3 cannot be located on it reliably, and the CDR3 follows TCRdb's listing. The rearrangement uses TRBV11-2 and TRBJ2-1; the table's D call, TRBD2, has no DNA check behind it. The CDR3 has 16 amino acids, counting both end residues. The germline V gene has CDR1 SGHAT and CDR2 FQNNGV. The CDR3 spells CASSYSSISGRGGGFL.

The chain combines TRBV10-3 with TRBJ2-2; possible D gene TRBD2, 6 bases. The germline gives CDR1 ENHRY, CDR2 SYGVKD. The CDR3 covers 14 residues. V was pared by 3 bases and J by 8 bases, with 13 bases between. CDR3: CAISDSGGRGELFF. The CDR3 nucleotides read TGTGCCATCAGTGATAGCGGAGGAAGAGGGGAGCTGTTTTTT.

Points on this clonotype: A read error is possible here, since a much larger clone lies one base away. V and J are TRBV28 and TRBJ1-1; no clear D. The CDR3 sequence is 13 residues long. Germline values: CDR1 MDHEN, CDR2 SYDVKM. CDR3 DNA sequence: TGTGCCAACAGTTTACTTTTTGGCACTGAAGCTTTCTTT. It codes for CANSLLFGTEAFF.

Comment on this clonotype: The junction shows a germline mismatch at one end, possibly a read error. The gene calls are TRBV6-1 and TRBJ1-2; D possibly corresponds to TRBD1 (5 bases). The CDR3 totals 13 residues. The V gene's germline CDR1 is MNHNS and CDR2 SASEGT. This CDR3 reads CVSSDGADYGYTF. CDR3 bases: TGTGTCAGCAGTGATGGGGCCGACTATGGCTACACCTTC.

Worth noting for this clonotype: Given the absence of the conserved phenylalanine or tryptophan at the CDR3 end, a read error is likely. The chain has TRBV28 and TRBJ2-7, with 9 positions matching TRBD2. Germline assignment: CDR1 MDHEN and CDR2 SYDVKM. CDR3 length: 15 amino acids. V shed 8 bases, J shed 4 bases, and the junction held 12 bases outside the gene matches. The CDR3 sequence is CASLTGTSRRYEQYL. The CDR3, as DNA: TGTGCCAGCCTCACCGGGACTAGCAGGAGGTACGAGCAGTACTTG.

Comment on this clonotype: Without the conserved terminal phenylalanine or tryptophan, this CDR3 likely stems from a read error. This chain links TRBV11-2 with TRBJ2-1, with D possibly matching TRBD1 (6 bases). The CDR3 spans 15 residues. Germline CDR1 is SGHAT and CDR2 is FQNNGV. The CDR3 bases are TGTGCAACAGGGCAATACCAGCCATCCTACAATGAGCAGTTCCTC. This gives the protein CATGQYQPSYNEQFL.

J is TRBJ2-1 and V is TRBV10-3; tentatively, D is TRBD1 (5 bases). The CDR3 length is 13 residues. Germline V CDR1 and CDR2: ENHRY, SYGVKD. The ends were cut back, 6 bases at V and 7 bases at J, with 13 bases in the middle. In nucleotides, the CDR3 is TGTGCCATCAGCCGTGACAGCGATAATGAGCAGTTCTTC. Protein product: CAISRDSDNEQFF.

Of note for this clonotype: Mismatch with germline at one junction end may stem from a read error. The chain links TRBV6-6 to TRBJ2-7, with D possibly called TRBD1 or TRBD2 (5 bases each). The CDR3 length is 14 residues. Per germline, CDR1 MNHNY and CDR2 SVGAGI (reference sequence). Here the CDR3 reads CASRPRTQTREQYF. CDR3 nucleotide sequence: TGTGCCAGCAGACCTAGGACCCAGACCAGGGAGCAGTATTTC.

This clonotype was found once. Relative to the germline gene, one junction end is altered; a read error may explain this. The J gene is TRBJ2-2, the V gene TRBV6-6, with D possibly called TRBD1 or TRBD2 (7 bases each). This CDR3 has 16 residues. Looked up from germline, CDR1 is MNHNY and CDR2 is SVGAGI (reference sequence). The CDR3 DNA follows: TGTTCCAGCACCACGGGGGGACAGAGGAACACCGGGAAGCTGTTTTTT. It codes for CSSTTGGQRNTGKLFF.

This clonotype was counted only a few times. The genes are TRBV29-1 and TRBJ2-7; TRBD1 or TRBD2 may be the D gene (6 bases each). The germline V and J ends were trimmed by 6 bases and 5 bases, with 17 bases remaining between them. CDR1 and CDR2 from the germline V gene are SQVTM and ANQGSEA. The CDR3 contains 13 residues. The DNA of the CDR3 is TGCAGCGTCCTGACGGGGGCCGGCCACGAGCAGTACTTC. Residues: CSVLTGAGHEQYF.

As to this clonotype: The junction and the germline gene differ at one end; a read error may be behind it. The V gene is TRBV6-5, the J gene TRBJ1-2; D gene ambiguous. The CDR3 has 14 residues. In germline, CDR1 is MNHEY, CDR2 SVGAGI. The CDR3 coding sequence is TGTGTCAGCATCAATAGCGGGGATATCGACGGCTACACCTTC. Amino acids: CVSINSGDIDGYTF.

This chain connects TRBV4-1 to TRBJ2-7; D is perhaps TRBD1 or TRBD2 (5 bases each). Germline loops: CDR1 MGHRA, CDR2 YSYEKL. Trimming removed 4 bases at V and 7 bases at J, with 29 bases between. The length of the CDR3 is 18 residues. CDR3 residues: CASSLSPPDRDRPGEQYF. CDR3 bases: TGCGCCAGCAGCCTCTCTCCCCCAGATAGGGACCGGCCCGGGGAGCAGTACTTC.

Comment on this clonotype: At one end, the junction sequence differs from germline, possibly due to a read error. V gene TRBV12-3 or TRBV12-4 combines with J gene TRBJ2-7, with 7 bases aligning to TRBD2. The CDR3 spans 16 residues. The CDR3, as DNA: TGTGTCAGCAGTTTATTATTGGGAGGGCCTCCCTACGAGCAGTACTTC. It codes for CVSSLLLGGPPYEQYF.

In the case of this clonotype: This likely comes from a read error, as the CDR3 has no conserved phenylalanine or tryptophan at its end. The chain links TRBV11-2 to TRBJ2-5; TRBD2 might be the D (6 bases). Germline CDR1 reads SGHAT; CDR2 reads FQNNGV. V was trimmed by 6 bases and J by 1 base, leaving 18 bases between them. CDR3 size: 16 residues. CDR3 in amino acids: CASRSRDSDRQETQYL. CDR3 sequence (DNA): TGTGCCAGCAGATCCCGGGACTCGGACCGCCAAGAGACCCAGTACTTA.

This clonotype is classed as medium-sized. The chain has TRBV29-1 and TRBJ2-7; D call uncertain. Deletions cut 0 bases from V and 1 base from J, with 1 base between. The CDR3 runs 11 residues. Germline V gene lookup returns CDR1 SQVTM and CDR2 ANQGSEA. CDR3 sequence (DNA): TGCAGCGTTGAAGATTCCTACGAGCAGTACTTC. Translation gives CSVEDSYEQYF.

This chain joins TRBV6-5 and TRBJ1-5; D may be TRBD1 (6 bases). Per the germline V gene, CDR1 is MNHEY and CDR2 is SVGAGI. The CDR3 is 15 amino acids. V was trimmed by 6 bases and J by 2 bases, leaving 14 bases between them. The CDR3 sequence is CASRLKPGGNQPQHF. CDR3 sequence (DNA): TGTGCCAGCAGATTAAAGCCAGGGGGCAATCAGCCCCAGCATTTT.

Concerning this clonotype itself: The junction departs from the called germline gene at one end, perhaps through a read error. CDR3 in amino acids: CASTIGRGGSGSNVLTF. DNA for the CDR3: TGTGCCAGCACCATTGGCCGGGGCGGGTCTGGGTCCAACGTCCTGACTTTT. This rearrangement joins TRBV12-3 or TRBV12-4 to TRBJ2-6; either TRBD1 or TRBD2 may supply D (5 bases each). CDR3 length: 17 amino acids.

As concerns this clonotype: The CDR3 does not end in the conserved phenylalanine or tryptophan, so this is likely a read error. The chain joins TRBV6-1 to TRBJ1-5, with TRBD1 as a possible D gene (5 bases). Germline values: CDR1 MNHNS, CDR2 SASEGT. The ends were cut back, 10 bases at V and 1 base at J, with 17 bases in the middle. The CDR3 extends over 15 amino acids. The chain's CDR3 is CATLSQGCSNQPQHY. The DNA of the CDR3 is TGTGCCACCCTCTCTCAGGGATGCAGCAATCAGCCCCAGCATTAT.

About this clonotype: At one boundary the junction diverges from the germline segment, which might be a read error. CDR3 sequence: CPSSSTGILSSHYF. The CDR3 coding sequence is TGTCCCAGCAGCTCGACGGGGATATTATCGTCCCATTACTTC. The chain joins TRBV11-2 to TRBJ2-5; perhaps TRBD2 as D (5 bases). The CDR3 has 14 amino acids. Germline V gives CDR1 SGHAT, CDR2 FQNNGV.

The chain links TRBV11-2 to TRBJ2-2; perhaps TRBD2 as D (5 bases). The germline CDR1 and CDR2 sequences are SGHAT and FQNNGV. Trimming removed 0 bases at V and 7 bases at J, with 15 bases between. The CDR3 sequence is 16 residues long. The CDR3 region has the DNA TGTGCCAGCAGCTTAGATGAGCTAGCTCGGAACGGGGAGCTGTTTTTT. Translating it yields CASSLDELARNGELFF. Full variable domain (remainder filled in from reference TRBV11-2 and TRBJ2-2): EAGVAQSPRYKIIEKRQSVAFWCNPISGHATLYWYQQILGQGPKLLIQFQNNGVVDDSQLPKDRFSAERLKGVDSTLKIQPAKLEDSAVYLCASSLDELARNGELFFGEGSRLTVL.

This clonotype has a count of ten or more. This sequence joins TRBV10-2 and TRBJ2-1, with TRBD2 matching over 8 bases. V shed 2 bases, J shed 0 bases, and the junction held 0 bases outside the gene matches. Looked up from germline, CDR1 is WSHSY and CDR2 is SAAADI. The length of the CDR3 is 15 residues. CDR3 sequence: CASSEGTSSYNEQFF. The DNA of the CDR3 is TGCGCCAGCAGTGAGGGGACTAGCTCCTACAATGAGCAGTTCTTC.

This clonotype has a count of ten or more. V and J are TRBV12-3 or TRBV12-4 and TRBJ1-4, with a tentative D call TRBD1 (6 bases). Trimming left V 4 bases short and J 13 bases short, with 16 bases between. The CDR3 spans 13 residues. This chain's CDR3 is CASSSGARGRLFF. CDR3 DNA sequence: TGTGCCAGCAGTTCAGGAGCCAGGGGAAGACTGTTTTTT.

Comments on this clonotype: The germline gene is not matched at one end of the junction; a read error may be the cause. Here the CDR3 reads CRVLKTGGPDEQFF. CDR3 DNA: TGCCGCGTCCTCAAAACGGGAGGGCCAGATGAGCAGTTCTTC. This sequence joins TRBV29-1 and TRBJ2-1, with 8 bases matching TRBD2. The CDR3 is made up of 14 amino acids. Looked up from germline, CDR1 is SQVTM and CDR2 is ANQGSEA.

The gene calls are TRBV24-1 and TRBJ2-1; the match to TRBD2 covers 12 bases. CDR1 and CDR2 from the germline V gene are KGHDR and SFDVKD. CDR3 length equals 18 residues. V lost 4 bases, J lost 3 bases, and 9 bases stayed unmatched. This chain's CDR3 is CATSDLVTSGGYYNEQFF. In nucleotides, the CDR3 is TGTGCCACCAGTGACCTAGTGACTAGCGGGGGATACTACAATGAGCAGTTCTTC.

With respect to this clonotype: No conserved phenylalanine or tryptophan is present at the end of the CDR3, so a read error is the likely explanation. The V gene is TRBV11-2, the J gene TRBJ2-7, with 7 positions matching TRBD2. The CDR3 loop spans 13 amino acids. Germline V CDR1 and CDR2: SGHAT, FQNNGV. CDR3 region: CASNRDYNYEQYS. The CDR3 nucleotides are TGCGCCAGTAACCGGGACTACAACTACGAGCAGTACTCC.

The rearrangement links TRBV28 to TRBJ1-1; D not certain. Trimming pared 4 bases from V and 8 bases from J, leaving 11 bases between. Germline assignment: CDR1 MDHEN and CDR2 SYDVKM. This CDR3 comprises 12 residues. CDR3 DNA sequence: TGTGCCAGCAGTTCCCTCCCCAAAGAAGCTTTCTTT. This translates into CASSSLPKEAFF.

With regard to this clonotype: Germline is not matched at one junction end, which may reflect a read error. V and J are TRBV5-6 and TRBJ2-7, with 8 positions matching TRBD2. Germline values: CDR1 SGHDT, CDR2 YYEEEE. The CDR3 sequence is 16 residues long. The CDR3 is CANSLARAGEEDEQYF. The CDR3 nucleotides read TGTGCCAACAGCCTGGCGCGAGCGGGAGAAGAGGACGAGCAGTACTTC.

This clonotype has only one observation. The conserved phenylalanine or tryptophan normally closing the CDR3 is absent here, so this likely arose from a read error. The chain is built from TRBV4-2 and TRBJ2-7, with D possibly being TRBD1 (5 bases). CDR1 and CDR2 (germline): LGHNA, YNFKEQ. This CDR3 has 14 amino acids. This CDR3 is CSNSQTSTAREQYY. The CDR3 DNA reads TGTTCCAACAGCCAAACCTCGACAGCCCGGGAGCAGTACTAC.

A word on this clonotype: The junction departs from germline at one end; a sequencing error may be responsible. This sequence joins TRBV29-1 and TRBJ2-5, with D perhaps matching TRBD1 (5 bases). The germline V gene has CDR1 SQVTM and CDR2 ANQGSEA. The CDR3 sequence is 14 residues long. CDR3 in DNA: TGCAGCGTCGAAGATCGACAAGGGGCGGAGACCCATTACTTC. It encodes CSVEDRQGAETHYF.

The chain recombines TRBV12-3 or TRBV12-4 with TRBJ1-1; 7 bases map to TRBD1. This CDR3 contains 13 residues. The DNA for the CDR3 is TGTGTCAGTAGTCCCCGGGACAGAAGTGAAGCTTTCTTT. This sequence encodes CVSSPRDRSEAFF.